Shown below are 28 T cell receptor beta chains from a single sample sequenced in a study of cytotoxic CD8 clonotypes in ibrutinib-treated CLL. Clones were sequenced by immunoSEQ multiplex PCR, and TCRdb holds only the in-frame ones, with some missing. The table has under 75,000 clones, approximately 71% seen once. Specimen: PBMCs, collected after 12 months of ibrutinib treatment. The receptors were gathered from a human donor with chronic lymphocytic leukemia.

V usage is TRBV10-1 and J usage is TRBJ2-1; 11 bases fit TRBD2. Trimming at V came to 10 bases and at J to 9 bases, leaving 17 bases not matched to a gene. Germline values: CDR1 WNHNN, CDR2 SYGVQD (reference sequence). The CDR3 has 16 amino acids. The CDR3 here is CATNFNLAGGAGEQFF. In nucleotides, the CDR3 is TGCGCCACCAACTTTAACCTAGCGGGAGGCGCGGGTGAGCAGTTCTTC.

The V gene is TRBV5-1, the J gene TRBJ1-3; perhaps TRBD1 as D (6 bases). Looked up from germline, CDR1 is SGHRS and CDR2 is YFSETQ. The CDR3 totals 15 residues. Trimming took off 0 bases at V and 0 bases at J, with 7 bases between the two ends. The CDR3 loop is CASSLGDNSGNTIYF. The CDR3 DNA is TGCGCCAGCAGCTTGGGGGACAACTCTGGAAACACCATATATTTT.

The chain has TRBV15 and TRBJ2-7; perhaps TRBD2 as D (5 bases). V was shortened by 4 bases and J by 2 bases, with 12 bases between the two germline ends. Germline CDR1 is LNHNV and CDR2 is YYDKDF (reference sequence). This CDR3 spans 14 amino acids. The CDR3 loop reads CATSKGGTAYEQYF. CDR3 bases: TGTGCCACCAGCAAAGGAGGCACAGCCTACGAGCAGTACTTC.

V gene TRBV5-1 combines with J gene TRBJ2-2; TRBD2 matches at 13 bases. The CDR3 extends over 14 amino acids. Losses at the gene ends were 7 bases for V and 5 bases for J; bases not matched to a gene: 2. Germline V gene lookup returns CDR1 SGHRS and CDR2 YFSETQ. Written as DNA, the CDR3 is TGCGCCAGCGGACTAGCGGGAGTTACCGGGGAGCTGTTTTTT. Translating gives CASGLAGVTGELFF.

There are many counts of this clone. The rearrangement uses TRBV19 and TRBJ2-1; unclear D gene. V gave up 10 bases and J gave up 0 bases, with 19 bases separating them. Germline V gene lookup returns CDR1 LNHDA and CDR2 SQIVND (reference sequence). This CDR3 region has 16 residues. The CDR3 spells CATLGEAASSYNEQFF. CDR3 nucleotides: TGTGCCACCCTAGGAGAGGCGGCCTCCTCCTACAATGAGCAGTTCTTC. The entire variable domain, with the rest obtained from reference TRBV19 and TRBJ2-1, is as follows: DGGITQSPKYLFRKEGQNVTLSCEQNLNHDAMYWYRQDPGQGLRLIYYSQIVNDFQKGDIAEGYSVSREKKESFPLTVTSAQKNPTAFYLCATLGEAASSYNEQFFGPGTRLTVL.

The V call is TRBV14, the J call TRBJ2-1, with 13 bases fitting TRBD2. With 2 bases clipped from V and 9 bases from J, the junction kept 1 base outside the gene matches. Germline V CDR1 and CDR2: SGHDN, FVKESK. The CDR3 sequence is 14 residues long. CDR3 DNA sequence: TGTGCCAGCAGCCAAAGACTAGCGGGAGGTGAGCAGTTCTTC. Its protein product is CASSQRLAGGEQFF.

There are a few counts of this clone. The chain joins TRBV5-1 to TRBJ2-3; D is unclear. Germline values: CDR1 SGHRS, CDR2 YFSETQ. Trimming removed 1 base from V and 0 bases from J, with 9 bases in between. The length of the CDR3 is 15 residues. The CDR3 region is CASSLPGPSTDTQYF. For the CDR3, the DNA is TGCGCCAGCAGCTTGCCCGGACCGAGCACAGATACGCAGTATTTT.

The CDR3 DNA reads TGCAGCGTTGAACTGCCAGGGGGTAACTACGAGCAGTACTTC. This gives the protein CSVELPGGNYEQYF. V and J are TRBV29-1 and TRBJ2-7, with TRBD1 matching over 7 bases. Germline assignment: CDR1 SQVTM and CDR2 ANQGSEA. J lost 3 bases, V lost 2 bases, and 7 bases had no gene match. The CDR3 is 14 residues long.

CDR3 amino acids: CATSRDLDEWSRSTDTQYF. The CDR3 DNA follows: TGTGCCACCAGCAGAGATTTGGACGAATGGAGCCGGTCCACAGATACGCAGTATTTT. The chain joins TRBV15 to TRBJ2-3; D is ambiguous. CDR3 length: 19 residues. Deletions cut 0 bases from V and 2 bases from J, with 21 bases between. Germline V CDR1 and CDR2: LNHNV, YYDKDF (reference sequence).

The genes are TRBV4-3 and TRBJ1-1; 7 bases map to TRBD1. Germline V gene lookup returns CDR1 LGHNA and CDR2 YSLEER. Trimming took 0 bases from V and 5 from J; bases not matched to a gene: 3. The CDR3 has 14 residues. The CDR3 loop is CASSQDQGVTEAFF. CDR3 bases: TGCGCCAGCAGCCAAGATCAGGGGGTTACTGAAGCTTTCTTT.

This chain connects TRBV10-2 to TRBJ2-5; possible D gene TRBD1, 5 bases. Trimming removed 8 bases at V and 1 base at J, with 17 bases between. CDR3 length: 15 residues. Germline CDR1 and CDR2: WSHSY and SAAADI. The CDR3 loop is CASVDAGLAQETQYF. The CDR3 DNA reads TGCGCCAGCGTCGACGCAGGGTTGGCCCAAGAGACCCAGTACTTC.

This clone was found once. The rearrangement uses TRBV2 and TRBJ2-1, with 9 bases matching TRBD2. J lost 6 bases, V lost 5 bases, and 2 bases had no gene match. The CDR3 consists of 13 residues. Germline values: CDR1 SNHLY, CDR2 FYNNEI. The CDR3 nucleotides are TGTGCCAGCAGTCCGGGACTAGCCAATGAGCAGTTCTTC. It codes for CASSPGLANEQFF.

The genes are TRBV4-3 and TRBJ1-1, with 7 bases lining up with TRBD1. V lost 1 base to trimming and J lost 0 bases; unmatched junction nucleotides: 5. CDR1 is LGHNA, CDR2 YSLEER, per germline. The CDR3 extends over 16 amino acids. The CDR3: CASSQVGGGVNTEAFF. CDR3 sequence (DNA): TGCGCCAGCAGCCAAGTTGGAGGGGGCGTGAACACTGAAGCTTTCTTT.

This clone was detected only once. This chain uses TRBV2 with TRBJ1-1, with 7 nucleotides matching TRBD1. Trimming removed 3 bases from V and 7 bases from J; junction bases left unmatched: 8. The CDR3 length is 14 residues. Germline-derived CDR1 and CDR2 are SNHLY and FYNNEI. The CDR3 spells CASSEGQGVGEAFF. The CDR3 DNA sequence: TGTGCCAGCAGTGAGGGGCAGGGGGTGGGTGAAGCTTTCTTT.

This sequence joins TRBV28 and TRBJ2-7, with 11 bases aligning to TRBD1. J lost 3 bases, V lost 11 bases, and 9 bases had no gene match. The germline V gene has CDR1 MDHEN and CDR2 SYDVKM. The CDR3 runs 14 residues. DNA for the CDR3: TGTGCCGTACGACCGGGACAGGGGGGCTACGAGCAGTACTTC. Amino acid sequence: CAVRPGQGGYEQYF. Combining the CDR3 with reference TRBV28 and TRBJ2-7 gives the whole variable domain DVKVTQSSRYLVKRTGEKVFLECVQDMDHENMFWYRQDPGLGLRLIYFSYDVKMKEKGDIPEGYSVSREKKERFSLILESASTNQTSMYLCAVRPGQGGYEQYFGPGTRLTVT.

The V call is TRBV2, the J call TRBJ2-5; D may be TRBD1 or TRBD2 (5 bases each). The CDR3 has 16 amino acids. Between the trimmed V and J ends, which lost 0 bases and 6 bases, there was a span of 17 bases. Germline V gives CDR1 SNHLY, CDR2 FYNNEI. The CDR3 here is CASSEAGAGLRKTQYF. CDR3 DNA sequence: TGTGCCAGCAGTGAAGCGGGAGCAGGGTTACGAAAGACCCAGTACTTC.

This rearrangement joins TRBV11-2 to TRBJ2-7, with TRBD1 matching over 7 bases. CDR1 and CDR2 (germline): SGHAT, FQNNGV. The length of the CDR3 is 14 residues. The ends lost 5 bases at V and 0 bases at J; junction bases unmatched: 4. CDR3 region: CASSPDRSSYEQYF. CDR3 bases: TGTGCCAGCAGCCCGGACAGGAGCTCCTACGAGCAGTACTTC.

The chain links TRBV11-2 to TRBJ1-5; tentatively, D is TRBD1 (6 bases). This CDR3 has 18 residues. Germline V gene sequence: CDR1 SGHAT, CDR2 FQNNGV. Trimming took 2 bases from V and 1 from J, leaving 18 bases between them. CDR3 nucleotides: TGTGCCAGCAGCTTATGGTCAGGGGCCGAGGAGAGCAATCAGCCCCAGCATTTT. This gives the protein CASSLWSGAEESNQPQHF.

V is TRBV5-4 and J is TRBJ1-5; possibly TRBD1 for D (6 bases). CDR1 SGHNT and CDR2 YYREEE come from the germline V gene (reference sequence). The V and J ends lost 4 bases and 0 bases respectively, with 8 bases between them. The CDR3 length is 14 residues. CDR3 nucleotides: TGTGCCAGCAGCCTACAGGGTAGCAATCAGCCCCAGCATTTT. Its protein product is CASSLQGSNQPQHF.

The chain joins TRBV7-9 to TRBJ1-1; D perhaps matches TRBD1 (5 bases). The CDR3 sequence is 13 residues long. With 4 bases removed from V and 10 bases from J, the gap between germline ends came to 16 bases. From germline, CDR1 is SEHNR and CDR2 FQNEAQ (reference sequence). Written as DNA, the CDR3 is TGTGCCAGCAGCTCTCCCGGGGGGGTGGTAGCTTTCTTT. This codes for CASSSPGGVVAFF.

The CDR3: CASSDFGGRNQPQHF. In DNA, the CDR3 is TGTGCCAGCAGCGACTTTGGGGGTCGCAATCAGCCCCAGCATTTT. This chain links TRBV6-1 with TRBJ1-5; D may be TRBD1 (5 bases). The germline V gene encodes CDR1 MNHNS and CDR2 SASEGT. The CDR3 length is 15 residues. V gave up 6 bases and J gave up 2 bases, with 14 bases separating them.

J is TRBJ2-3 and V is TRBV10-3; no clear D. The CDR3 contains 13 residues. Trimming cost V 10 bases and J 5 bases, with 16 bases left between them. Germline lookup yields CDR1 ENHRY and CDR2 SYGVKD. In DNA form, the CDR3 reads TGTGCCACCCGCCCACCCTTGGGAGATACGCAGTATTTT. Its protein is CATRPPLGDTQYF.

This chain joins TRBV5-4 and TRBJ1-6; D perhaps matches TRBD1 (5 bases). CDR3 length: 15 residues. The germline V and J ends were trimmed by 0 bases and 8 bases, with 12 bases remaining between them. Germline V gene data show CDR1 as SGHNT and CDR2 as YYREEE (reference sequence). CDR3 protein: CASSLDTQGYSPLHF. CDR3 DNA: TGTGCCAGCAGCTTGGATACTCAGGGTTATTCACCCCTCCACTTT.

V and J are TRBV6-6 and TRBJ2-7; 7 bases match TRBD2. The germline V gene has CDR1 MNHNY and CDR2 SVGAGI (reference sequence). V was clipped by 8 bases and J by 6 bases; unmatched bases: 7. The CDR3 consists of 12 residues. The CDR3 sequence is CASGSGGIEQYF. The CDR3 nucleotides read TGTGCCAGCGGGTCCGGGGGGATCGAGCAGTACTTC.

The genes are TRBV9 and TRBJ2-6; TRBD2 matches 7 bases. The junction had 8 bases not matched to a gene; V was cut back by 0 bases and J by 8 bases. Germline V CDR1 and CDR2: SGDLS, YYNGEE. The CDR3 is made up of 16 amino acids. The CDR3 DNA reads as TGTGCCAGCAGCGTAGAGGGGAGGGGTAGTACCAACGTCCTGACTTTC. Amino acid sequence: CASSVEGRGSTNVLTF. The whole variable domain, remainder taken from reference TRBV9 and TRBJ2-6, is DSGVTQTPKHLITATGQRVTLRCSPRSGDLSVYWYQQSLDQGLQFLIQYYNGEERAKGNILERFSAQQFPDLHSELNLSSLELGDSALYFCASSVEGRGSTNVLTFGAGSRLTVL.

The V call is TRBV27, the J call TRBJ2-7; no clear D. Germline V gene sequence: CDR1 MNHEY, CDR2 SMNVEV (reference sequence). The CDR3 has 14 amino acids. V shed 0 bases and J shed 5 bases, with 11 bases lying between them. The CDR3 region is CASSLSRRADEQYF. In DNA form, the CDR3 reads TGTGCCAGCAGTTTATCTAGGAGAGCCGACGAGCAGTACTTC.

The V gene is TRBV30, the J gene TRBJ1-1; D might be TRBD1 (5 bases). Germline values: CDR1 GTSNPN, CDR2 SVGIG (reference sequence). V was clipped by 5 bases and J by 1 base, with 14 bases between them. The CDR3 runs to 14 residues. The CDR3 bases are TGTGCCTGGGGGGCGGGCAGAAAGAACACTGAAGCTTTCTTT. Translated: CAWGAGRKNTEAFF.

The gene calls are TRBV19 and TRBJ1-1, with D possibly being TRBD1 (5 bases). The ends were cut back, 1 base at V and 4 bases at J, with 7 bases in the middle. The CDR3 is 13 amino acids. The germline CDR1 and CDR2 sequences are LNHDA and SQIVND (reference sequence). CDR3 DNA sequence: TGTGCCAGTAGTATAGGGAGGGGCACTGAAGCTTTCTTT. Amino acids: CASSIGRGTEAFF.